Sequencing of this TCR beta chain was carried out in a study of a mutant IDH1 vaccine in newly diagnosed glioma. Described time point: week 11, during vaccination. With topical imiquimod, each dose of the vaccine consisted of 300 ug of mutant IDH1 20-mer peptide. The method was immunoSEQ multiplex PCR; TCRdb's version includes in-frame clones alone and lacks a portion of them. The profile shows around 24,000 clones, around 80% of them singletons. Between the trimmed V and J ends, which lost 3 bases and 0 bases, there was a span of 13 bases. This CDR3 spans 15 amino acids. Germline CDR1 is SGDLS and CDR2 is YYNGEE. To note about this clone: Its antigen remains unknown.

This material consisted of PBMCs, taken from a glioma patient whose treatment included an IDH1 peptide vaccine. This sequence originates from a man aged 40-55 years with glioma. The rearrangement links TRBV9 to TRBJ2-7; the D gene is possibly TRBD2 (6 bases). The CDR3 DNA follows: TGTGCCAGCAGCGCCTCCGGGACTTCCTCCTACGAGCAGTACTTC. It translates to CASSASGTSSYEQYF.